This T cell receptor (beta chain) was captured in a study of CD8+ T cells in alopecia areata. Specified treatment: oral pan-JAK inhibitor, 5-10 mg twice daily. Deletions cut 1 base from V and 4 bases from J, with 13 bases between. CDR1 SEHNR and CDR2 FQNEAQ come from the germline V gene (reference sequence). The length of the CDR3 is 15 residues. Isolated RNA was reverse transcribed into cDNA used as the sequencing template. The data were produced by immunoSEQ multiplex PCR, yet TCRdb's version contains in-frame clones alone and is incomplete. Here the sample spans 200,000 to 250,000 clones, around two fifths being singletons.

This TCR was sampled from a human donor with alopecia areata. The genes are TRBV7-9 and TRBJ1-1; tentative D call: TRBD1 (6 bases). Material: CD4+ T cells sorted from blood, obtained between weeks 30 and 35, from a patient treated with tofacitinib. CDR3 amino acids: CASSLGGGGTTEAFF. CDR3 nucleotide sequence: TGTGCCAGCAGCTTAGGAGGCGGGGGCACCACTGAAGCTTTCTTT.